A selection of T cell receptor beta chains follows, all from one sample in a study of T-cell reconstitution after alpha-beta-depleted transplantation in children. TCRdb used MiXCR to reprocess the PCR reads, holding one entry per CDR3 protein. Of more than 450,000 distinct CDR3 sequences listed, 15% to 20% were seen once; the top ten hold roughly 3.3%. The sequencing here drew on PBMCs from the stem cell graft donor, taken from the stem cell graft. Receptor source: a human donor who donated a stem cell graft to a child with acute lymphoblastic leukemia. CDR3s include the opening cysteine and the closing phenylalanine or tryptophan. Fields, in order: clone size, V gene, D gene, J gene, CDR3 protein, CDR3 DNA. The D gene is left open where the match is weak. Part of the rows lack a size; the others show once, few, many or a class for expanded clones.

many,TRBV9,TRBD1,TRBJ2-5,CASSGLQGVGETQYF,TGTGCCAGCAGCGGATTACAGGGGGTCGGGGAGACCCAGTACTTC
.,TRBV3-1,TRBD1,TRBJ1-6,CASSQPGTDNSPLHF,TGTGCCAGCAGCCAACCCGGGACAGATAATTCACCCCTCCACTTT
.,TRBV30,.,TRBJ1-1,CAWTWGVGTEAFF,TGTGCCTGGACTTGGGGGGTGGGGACTGAAGCTTTCTTT
.,TRBV29-1,.,TRBJ2-7,CSVEGGLSYEQYF,TGCAGCGTTGAAGGAGGACTCTCCTACGAGCAGTACTTC
.,TRBV14,.,TRBJ2-1,CASSQVGGPSYNEQFF,TGTGCCAGCAGCCAAGTTGGTGGTCCTTCCTACAATGAGCAGTTCTTC
few,TRBV5-1,.,TRBJ1-1,CASSLDSGRRTEAFF,TGCGCCAGCAGCTTGGACTCAGGGAGGCGGACTGAAGCTTTCTTT
.,TRBV30,.,TRBJ1-1,CAWSGFWPEAFF,TGTGCCTGGAGCGGCTTTTGGCCTGAAGCTTTCTTT
few,TRBV4-1,TRBD2,TRBJ2-7,CASSQAASGSYEQYF,TGCGCCAGCAGCCAAGCGGCTAGCGGGTCCTACGAGCAGTACTTC
.,TRBV15,.,TRBJ2-3,CATSPSSDTQYF,TGTGCCACCAGCCCTTCGTCGGATACGCAGTATTTT
.,TRBV7-9,TRBD2,TRBJ2-1,CASSLAGGRSDEQFF,TGTGCCAGCAGCTTAGCGGGCGGGAGAAGCGATGAGCAGTTCTTC
few,TRBV12-3/TRBV12-4,TRBD1,TRBJ2-5,CASSPQSFFFDRGLPETQYF,TGTGCCAGCAGCCCCCAGTCCTTTTTTTTTGACAGGGGGCTACCAGAGACCCAGTACTTC
.,TRBV5-1,.,TRBJ2-5,CASSIINQETQYF,TGCGCCAGCAGCATAATAAACCAAGAGACCCAGTACTTC
.,TRBV7-3,TRBD1,TRBJ2-7,CASSLEGTGGEQYF,TGTGCCAGCAGCTTAGAAGGGACAGGGGGCGAGCAGTACTTC
.,TRBV29-1,TRBD1,TRBJ2-7,CSGGQGYEQYF,TGCAGCGGGGGACAGGGGTACGAGCAGTACTTC
.,TRBV27,.,TRBJ2-2,CASSYQSWSGELFF,TGTGCCAGCAGTTATCAGTCTTGGTCCGGGGAGCTGTTTTTT
.,TRBV6-4,TRBD2,TRBJ2-1,CASSDSGLAGGIPRNEQFF,TGTGCCAGCAGTGACTCGGGCCTAGCGGGAGGGATCCCTCGGAATGAGCAGTTCTTC
few,TRBV19,TRBD2,TRBJ2-3,CASSSLAVFTDTQYF,TGTGCCAGTAGCTCCCTAGCGGTCTTCACAGATACGCAGTATTTT
few,TRBV3-1,TRBD1,TRBJ2-7,CASSQPGQNEQYF,TGTGCCAGCAGCCAACCGGGACAGAACGAGCAGTACTTC
.,TRBV27,.,TRBJ1-5,CASSTEVGQPQHF,TGTGCCAGCAGTACAGAGGTCGGTCAGCCCCAGCATTTT
.,TRBV7-9,.,TRBJ2-2,CASSLVPPERTGELFF,TGTGCCAGCAGCTTAGTACCCCCGGAACGGACCGGGGAGCTGTTTTTT
few,TRBV11-2,.,TRBJ2-1,CASSLVGGWGYLVPNEQFF,TGTGCCAGCAGCTTAGTCGGCGGGTGGGGTTACCTCGTCCCCAATGAGCAGTTCTTC
.,TRBV12-3/TRBV12-4,.,TRBJ2-1,CASSFVPNEQFF,TGTGCCAGCAGTTTCGTTCCCAATGAGCAGTTCTTC
.,TRBV19,TRBD1,TRBJ2-1,CASSSTGVVDEQFF,TGTGCCAGTAGTTCTACAGGGGTCGTTGATGAGCAGTTCTTC
.,TRBV6-5,.,TRBJ1-1,CASKEGEGEAFF,TGTGCCAGCAAGGAGGGAGAAGGGGAAGCTTTCTTT
.,TRBV11-2,.,TRBJ2-7,CASSRALYEQYF,TGTGCCAGCAGCCGCGCCCTCTACGAGCAGTACTTC
few,TRBV3-1,.,TRBJ1-2,CASSQEGRSYGYTF,TGTGCCAGCAGCCAAGAGGGACGGAGCTATGGCTACACCTTC
.,TRBV5-1,.,TRBJ2-3,CASSYRDGRPSSTDTQYF,TGCGCCAGCAGCTACCGGGACGGAAGACCTTCTAGCACAGATACGCAGTATTTT
few,TRBV4-1,.,TRBJ1-5,CASSQGLGADPQHF,TGCGCCAGCAGCCAAGGTCTCGGGGCGGACCCCCAGCATTTT
.,TRBV29-1,TRBD1,TRBJ2-7,CSVPGTGGLEQYF,TGCAGCGTGCCCGGGACAGGGGGCCTAGAGCAGTACTTC
few,TRBV9,.,TRBJ2-1,CASSAANRVWNEQFF,TGTGCCAGCAGCGCCGCGAACAGGGTGTGGAATGAGCAGTTCTTC
.,TRBV6-1,.,TRBJ2-3,CASSITGHSPFTDTQYF,TGTGCCAGCAGCATAACGGGCCACTCCCCTTTCACAGATACGCAGTATTTT
.,TRBV12-3/TRBV12-4,.,TRBJ1-5,CASTGMSYHPQHF,TGTGCCAGCACCGGGATGAGTTATCATCCCCAGCATTTT
few,TRBV6-5,TRBD1,TRBJ2-1,CASSYGGQGAYNEQFF,TGTGCCAGCAGTTACGGGGGACAGGGAGCCTACAATGAGCAGTTCTTC
.,TRBV6-1,TRBD2,TRBJ2-1,CASSEYLAEGNEQFF,TGTGCCAGCAGTGAATACCTAGCGGAGGGGAATGAGCAGTTCTTC
.,TRBV10-1,.,TRBJ2-7,CASSGNGAAEQYF,TGCGCCAGCAGTGGAAATGGGGCCGCCGAGCAGTACTTC
.,TRBV3-1,.,TRBJ1-4,CASSQLALGGEKLFF,TGTGCCAGCAGCCAATTGGCCCTGGGGGGTGAAAAACTGTTTTTT
.,TRBV7-8,.,TRBJ2-1,CASSLGQLVNEQFF,TGTGCCAGCAGCTTAGGCCAACTCGTCAATGAGCAGTTCTTC